This T cell receptor (beta chain) was captured by sequencing in a study of cytomegalovirus exposure and HLA in healthy donors. Study summary: Out of around 360 genotyped donors, roughly 80% belonged to the Caucasian-associated ancestry cluster. Study results and caveats: A link between a missense DCLRE1C variant and TCR beta V- and J-gene trimming emerged from a later analysis. In vitro confirmation showed three CMV-associated chains to be CMV antigen specific.

Details on this clone: Its antigen is still unknown.

J lost 0 bases, V lost 8 bases, and 2 bases had no gene match. CDR1 and CDR2 from the germline V gene are MNHNS and SASEGT. This CDR3 comprises 14 residues. The PCR employed 60 Vbeta primers together with 13 Jbeta primers. Clones were sequenced by immunoSEQ multiplex PCR, and TCRdb holds only the in-frame ones, with some missing. The table includes over 150,000 clones, roughly 74% detected once. The sample consisted of PBMCs. The receptor was derived from a male donor in good health and CMV-seronegative. The rearrangement links TRBV6-1 to TRBJ2-2, with TRBD2 matching 8 bases. The CDR3 protein is CASPSGPNTGELFF. The CDR3 DNA reads as TGTGCCAGCCCTAGCGGGCCGAACACCGGGGAGCTGTTTTTT.